Listed here are 10 T cell receptor beta chains from one sample, sequenced in a study of T cell responses to AZD1222 COVID-19 vaccine. The data were produced by immunoSEQ multiplex PCR, yet TCRdb's version contains in-frame clones alone and is incomplete. The sample holds about 130,000 clones, over 90% seen once. The sequencing used peripheral blood, collected on day 0 of AZD1222 vaccination. Receptors originate from an adult in good health.

The rearrangement joins TRBV6-4 to TRBJ2-5; D not certain. The CDR3 consists of 13 residues. Germline CDR1 is MRHNA and CDR2 is SNTAGT. With 4 bases removed from V and 4 bases from J, the gap between germline ends came to 10 bases. CDR3 DNA: TGTGCCAGCAGTGGCTACGGTAGAGAGACCCAGTACTTC. Protein product: CASSGYGRETQYF.

The chain recombines TRBV5-4 with TRBJ1-1; TRBD1 matches at 8 bases. CDR1 and CDR2 (germline): SGHNT, YYREEE (reference sequence). The CDR3 contains 15 residues. After removal of 1 base from V and 0 bases from J, the junction contained 2 bases not matched to a gene. CDR3 DNA sequence: TGTGCCAGCAGCTTGCTACAGGGGGTGAACACTGAAGCTTTCTTT. This codes for CASSLLQGVNTEAFF.

The rearrangement uses TRBV2 and TRBJ2-1, with D unresolved. Germline V lookup: CDR1 SNHLY, CDR2 FYNNEI. This CDR3 has 11 residues. The V end was cut by 0 bases, the J end by 8 bases, with 2 bases between. The CDR3 region is CASSEADEQFF. The CDR3 DNA follows: TGTGCCAGCAGTGAAGCGGATGAGCAGTTCTTC.

The chain carries TRBV19 and TRBJ1-2; tentative D call: TRBD1 (6 bases). V lost 4 bases to trimming and J lost 5 bases, with 17 bases between them. CDR1 and CDR2 (germline): LNHDA, SQIVND (reference sequence). The CDR3 runs to 15 residues. In nucleotides, the CDR3 is TGTGCCAGTAGTACCCGGACAGCCTCGACTTATGGCTACACCTTC. Protein: CASSTRTASTYGYTF.

The V gene is TRBV12-3 or TRBV12-4, the J gene TRBJ1-1, with D perhaps matching TRBD1 (5 bases). This CDR3 spans 13 amino acids. V lost 5 bases, J lost 0 bases, and 7 bases lay in between. CDR3 nucleotides: TGTGCCAGCAGTCCACAGGTGAACACTGAAGCTTTCTTT. Protein: CASSPQVNTEAFF.

Only a few counts were recorded for this clone. This rearrangement joins TRBV2 to TRBJ1-2; D might be TRBD1 (6 bases). CDR3 size: 12 residues. The V gene lost 5 bases and the J gene lost 2 bases, with 6 bases spanning the gap. From germline, CDR1 is SNHLY and CDR2 FYNNEI. CDR3 nucleotide sequence: TGTGCCAGCAGTAGGGGGAACTATGGCTACACCTTC. Translated, it gives CASSRGNYGYTF.

The V gene is TRBV2, the J gene TRBJ2-3; TRBD2 is a possible D gene (5 bases). Looked up from germline, CDR1 is SNHLY and CDR2 is FYNNEI. This CDR3 spans 15 amino acids. Trimming shortened V by 7 bases and J by 1 base, and 15 bases separated the two germline ends. This chain's CDR3 is CASTLMERGTDTQYF. The CDR3 nucleotides are TGTGCCAGCACCTTGATGGAGAGGGGCACAGATACGCAGTATTTT.

The rearrangement links TRBV7-9 to TRBJ1-4; D is uncertain. With 6 bases removed from V and 4 bases from J, the gap between germline ends came to 3 bases. Germline V gene lookup returns CDR1 SEHNR and CDR2 FQNEAQ (reference sequence). The CDR3 loop spans 11 amino acids. The CDR3: CASRFNEKLFF. The CDR3 DNA follows: TGTGCCAGCAGATTTAATGAAAAACTGTTTTTT.

The CDR3 nucleotides read TGCGCCAGCAGCCGAGCCGGGACAGGGATCCCCTACGAGCAGTACTTC. Amino acid sequence: CASSRAGTGIPYEQYF. V and J are TRBV5-1 and TRBJ2-7; 9 bases match TRBD1. CDR1 and CDR2 (germline): SGHRS, YFSETQ. The CDR3 runs 16 residues. With 4 bases clipped from V and 2 bases from J, the junction kept 10 bases outside the gene matches.

The CDR3 sequence is CASSLQGLGEDFF. In DNA, the CDR3 is TGCGCCAGCAGCTTGCAGGGGCTTGGGGAGGATTTCTTT. This sequence joins TRBV5-1 and TRBJ1-1, with D possibly matching TRBD1 (6 bases). This CDR3 is built from 13 residues. The germline V gene encodes CDR1 SGHRS and CDR2 YFSETQ. V lost 1 base and J lost 13, with 17 bases in between.